The present T cell receptor (beta chain) was sequenced within a study of T-cell memory formation after mild COVID-19. At the level of the study: There were largely donor-specific TCR clusters.

Losses at the gene ends were 6 bases for V and 5 bases for J; bases not matched to a gene: 9. In germline, CDR1 is SGHRS, CDR2 YFSETQ. The length of the CDR3 is 14 residues. TCRdb used MiXCR to reprocess the 5' RACE reads, holding one entry per CDR3 protein. The repertoire holds roughly 380,000 distinct CDR3 sequences, with under 30% as singletons. Study-level results: Certain responding clones were present in pre-infection memory, suggesting participation of cross-reactive memory.

Comments on this clonotype: Its antigen is unknown.

This chain joins TRBV5-1 and TRBJ1-2, with TRBD1 identical over 8 bases. What was sequenced was PBMCs or a T cell subset sorted from them (not recorded which). The receptor comes from an adult woman who had mild COVID-19 (a few samples of this study predate the infection). Cell type and time point are not known. CDR3 nucleotide sequence: TGCGCCAGCAACCCCGCACAGGGGGGGTATGGCTACACCTTC. It translates to CASNPAQGGYGYTF.